These T cell receptor beta chains were read from a single sample in a study of control samples from healthy donors and cancer patients. The assay was immunoSEQ multiplex PCR, and TCRdb's table has in-frame clones only and misses some. This sample has about 140,000 clones, with more than 85% found just once. Sequenced: blood. The receptors originated from a man in his thirties or forties in good health. Both conserved end residues are part of each CDR3. The D gene is left open where the match is weak. Rows give clone size only sometimes, using once, few, many, or a class for an expanded clone.

d_gene,abundance,j_gene,v_gene,CDR3aa,CDR3nt
-,-,TRBJ1-1,TRBV11-2,CASLAGGRNTEAFF,TGTGCCAGCCTAGCGGGGGGGCGGAACACTGAAGCTTTCTTT
-,-,TRBJ1-3,TRBV21-1,CASSGWDSRIIGRYSGNTIYF,TGTGCCAGCAGCGGGTGGGACAGTCGAATCATCGGGCGGTACTCTGGAAACACCATATATTTT
-,-,TRBJ1-3,TRBV11-2,CASSSRLDSGNTIYF,TGTGCCAGCAGCTCAAGGCTGGATTCTGGAAACACCATATATTTT
-,-,TRBJ1-1,TRBV18,CASSPRQGTEAFF,TGTGCCAGCTCACCACGGCAGGGCACTGAAGCTTTCTTT
-,-,TRBJ2-3,TRBV5-4,CARTHRVSGPDTQYF,TGTGCCAGGACACACAGGGTAAGTGGGCCAGATACGCAGTATTTT
TRBD1,-,TRBJ2-2,TRBV25-1,CASSGSTGDTGELFF,TGTGCCAGCAGTGGATCAACAGGGGATACCGGGGAGCTGTTTTTT
TRBD1,-,TRBJ1-2,TRBV19,CASSTGGRGYGYTF,TGTGCCAGTAGTACAGGGGGCCGAGGCTATGGCTACACCTTC
-,-,TRBJ1-5,TRBV6-5,CASSYGQGSNQPQHF,TGTGCCAGCAGTTACGGGCAGGGGAGCAATCAGCCCCAGCATTTT
-,few,TRBJ2-7,TRBV7-9,CASSPRGPTAYEQYF,TGTGCCAGCAGCCCCCGGGGTCCGACAGCCTACGAGCAGTACTTC
-,-,TRBJ1-4,TRBV20-1,CSASRGADEKLFF,TGCAGTGCTAGTAGGGGGGCGGATGAAAAACTGTTTTTT
-,-,TRBJ2-1,TRBV21-1,CASSKGDRGPRKFF,TGTGCCAGCAGCAAAGGGGACAGGGGGCCCCGCAAGTTCTTC
-,-,TRBJ1-2,TRBV6-1,CASSEGLRDGYTF,TGTGCCAGCAGTGAAGGCCTGCGGGATGGCTACACCTTC
-,-,TRBJ2-3,TRBV27,CASSLFGADTQYF,TGTGCCAGCAGTTTATTCGGCGCAGATACGCAGTATTTT
-,-,TRBJ1-4,TRBV29-1,CSVESNGEKLFF,TGCAGCGTTGAATCCAACGGTGAAAAACTGTTTTTT
-,-,TRBJ1-3,TRBV27,CASSLGGPASGNTIYF,TGTGCCAGCAGTTTAGGGGGTCCGGCGTCTGGAAACACCATATATTTT
-,-,TRBJ2-6,TRBV6-6,CASSRTILHWAGANVLTF,TGTGCCAGCAGTCGTACTATTTTGCATTGGGCTGGGGCCAACGTCCTGACTTTC
TRBD1,-,TRBJ2-2,TRBV13,CASSWGTGGTGELFF,TGTGCCAGCAGCTGGGGGACAGGGGGCACCGGGGAGCTGTTTTTT
-,-,TRBJ1-1,TRBV13,CASSRGQTLYNTEAFF,TGTGCCAGCAGCCGTGGACAGACTCTTTACAACACTGAAGCTTTCTTT
-,-,TRBJ1-1,TRBV29-1,CSVERDTEAFF,TGCAGCGTTGAGAGGGACACTGAAGCTTTCTTT
-,-,TRBJ2-1,TRBV7-9,CASSPGRRGYNEQFF,TGTGCCAGCAGCCCCGGACGGAGGGGTTACAATGAGCAGTTCTTC
-,-,TRBJ2-7,TRBV11-2,CASLFSREQYF,TGTGCCAGCCTCTTCTCCCGCGAGCAGTACTTC
-,-,TRBJ2-3,TRBV7-9,CASSIADTQYF,TGTGCCAGCAGCATTGCAGATACGCAGTATTTT
-,-,TRBJ1-1,TRBV19,CASTRGRMNTEAFF,TGTGCCAGTACCCGGGGGCGGATGAACACTGAAGCTTTCTTT
TRBD1,-,TRBJ2-7,TRBV12-5,CASGPGQGYEQYF,TGTGCTAGTGGCCCTGGACAGGGTTACGAGCAGTACTTC
-,once,TRBJ2-1,TRBV7-8,CASSRHENEQFF,TGTGCCAGCAGCCGACATGAGAATGAGCAGTTCTTC
-,-,TRBJ2-1,TRBV28,CASSPPTGRLNEQFF,TGTGCCAGCAGTCCCCCGACAGGCCGCCTCAATGAGCAGTTCTTC
-,-,TRBJ1-5,TRBV11-1,CASSPGLGEPQHF,TGTGCCAGCAGCCCGGGACTGGGAGAGCCCCAGCATTTT
-,-,TRBJ2-7,TRBV5-6,CASSFWGERIHEQYF,TGTGCCAGCAGCTTTTGGGGGGAGAGGATCCACGAGCAGTACTTC
-,-,TRBJ1-2,TRBV11-2,CASSLLKGRGDGYTF,TGTGCCAGCAGCCTGTTAAAGGGCAGGGGCGATGGCTACACCTTC
-,-,TRBJ2-7,TRBV18,CASSPPYPRSYEQYF,TGTGCCAGCTCACCTCCCTACCCTCGCTCCTACGAGCAGTACTTC
-,once,TRBJ2-7,TRBV2,CASSNLILGHPDHEQYF,TGTGCCAGCAGCAATTTGATACTGGGACACCCCGACCACGAGCAGTACTTC
-,-,TRBJ1-6,TRBV12-5,CASGSNQGALGNSPLHF,TGTGCTAGTGGTTCCAATCAAGGGGCGTTGGGTAATTCACCCCTCCACTTT
-,-,TRBJ2-4,TRBV4-1,CASSQDVLKNIQYF,TGCGCCAGCAGCCAAGACGTACTGAAAAACATTCAGTACTTC
-,-,TRBJ1-1,TRBV5-1,CASSLVGNENTEAFF,TGCGCCAGCAGCTTGGTTGGAAACGAGAACACTGAAGCTTTCTTT
-,-,TRBJ2-7,TRBV6-1,CASSESRSYEQYF,TGTGCCAGCAGTGAAAGTAGGTCCTACGAGCAGTACTTC
-,-,TRBJ2-3,TRBV27,CASSLRLIGDTQYF,TGTGCCAGCAGTTTACGGTTGATCGGAGATACGCAGTATTTT
-,-,TRBJ1-1,TRBV24-1,CAIRLTKNTEAFF,TGTGCCATTAGGCTTACGAAGAACACTGAAGCTTTCTTT
-,-,TRBJ1-2,TRBV19,CASSIDAGYGYTF,TGTGCCAGTAGTATAGATGCGGGTTATGGCTACACCTTC
-,-,TRBJ2-7,TRBV6-5,CASSYSLTYEQYF,TGTGCCAGCAGCTACAGCTTAACCTACGAGCAGTACTTC
-,-,TRBJ1-4,TRBV7-9,CASSLDESREKLFF,TGTGCCAGCAGCCTGGACGAATCACGGGAAAAACTGTTTTTT
TRBD1,-,TRBJ1-2,TRBV30,CAWSKRQGLGYTF,TGTGCCTGGAGTAAACGACAGGGTCTTGGCTACACCTTC
-,-,TRBJ1-1,TRBV30,CAWSLGGNTEAFF,TGTGCCTGGAGTCTGGGAGGGAACACTGAAGCTTTCTTT
-,-,TRBJ1-1,TRBV12-3/TRBV12-4,CASRLPGVLEAFF,TGTGCCAGCAGGCTTCCAGGCGTACTAGAAGCTTTCTTT
-,once,TRBJ2-3,TRBV7-2,CASSLLLDTQYF,TGTGCCAGCAGCTTACTATTAGATACGCAGTATTTT
TRBD2,-,TRBJ2-1,TRBV5-1,CASSLLAATYNEQFF,TGCGCCAGCAGCTTACTAGCGGCCACCTACAATGAGCAGTTCTTC
TRBD2,-,TRBJ2-7,TRBV9,CASSPQAGLAGVEQYF,TGTGCCAGCAGCCCCCAAGCGGGACTAGCGGGGGTCGAGCAGTACTTC
-,-,TRBJ2-4,TRBV2,CASRDTGKAKNIQYF,TGTGCCAGCAGAGATACAGGGAAAGCCAAAAACATTCAGTACTTC
-,-,TRBJ2-7,TRBV5-1,CASSWARLRGDEQYF,TGCGCCAGCAGCTGGGCTAGATTAAGGGGGGACGAGCAGTACTTC
-,-,TRBJ2-2,TRBV12-3/TRBV12-4,CAINIAGELFF,TGTGCCATCAATATTGCCGGGGAGCTGTTTTTT
-,-,TRBJ2-1,TRBV6-5,CASSYSSRVSYNEQFF,TGTGCCAGCAGTTACTCGTCTCGGGTCTCCTACAATGAGCAGTTCTTC
-,few,TRBJ2-2,TRBV19,CASSIDRVKTGELFF,TGTGCCAGTAGTATAGACAGGGTTAAAACCGGGGAGCTGTTTTTT
TRBD2,-,TRBJ2-2,TRBV27,CASSLSAGLADTGELFF,TGTGCCAGCAGTTTATCGGCGGGACTAGCAGACACCGGGGAGCTGTTTTTT
-,once,TRBJ1-2,TRBV2,CASSRDNYGYTF,TGTGCCAGCAGTAGGGACAACTATGGCTACACCTTC
TRBD1,-,TRBJ1-1,TRBV19,CASSSGTGLTEAFF,TGTGCCAGTAGTAGTGGGACAGGGCTTACTGAAGCTTTCTTT
-,-,TRBJ1-1,TRBV27,CASSLQGENTEAFF,TGTGCCAGCAGTTTGCAGGGTGAGAACACTGAAGCTTTCTTT
TRBD1,-,TRBJ1-2,TRBV7-9,CASSEGQGEAYGYTF,TGTGCCAGCAGCGAGGGACAGGGGGAAGCTTATGGCTACACCTTC
-,-,TRBJ1-6,TRBV7-9,CASSSPIDKLNSPLHF,TGTGCCAGCAGCTCCCCGATCGACAAGCTTAATTCACCCCTCCACTTT
-,-,TRBJ2-6,TRBV6-5,CASRPGYSGANVLTF,TGTGCCAGCAGACCAGGATACTCTGGGGCCAACGTCCTGACTTTC
-,-,TRBJ1-1,TRBV19,CASSMTGVSEAFF,TGTGCCAGTAGTATGACTGGGGTCAGTGAAGCTTTCTTT
-,-,TRBJ2-1,TRBV6-1,CASSELGDNEQFF,TGTGCCAGCAGTGAATTGGGGGACAATGAGCAGTTCTTC